This T cell receptor (beta chain) was identified during a study of T cell responses to AZD1222 COVID-19 vaccine. The CDR3 consists of 13 residues. Trimming removed 2 bases at V and 3 bases at J, with 8 bases between. The germline V gene has CDR1 SGHRS and CDR2 YFSETQ. A remark on this clone: Its antigen is currently unknown.

Some clones are missing from TCRdb's copy, which holds only in-frame ones; the method was immunoSEQ multiplex PCR. Of about 110,000 clones in the sample, about nine tenths are singletons; the top ten hold about 2.5%. Broader study findings: Breadth and depth of Spike-specific TCRs rose after two AZD1222 doses. Clonal diversity was possibly underestimated, and the donors were mostly white British, with more females.

This chain joins TRBV5-1 and TRBJ1-1; weak D call: TRBD1 (5 bases). The source material was peripheral blood, sampled 28 days after the second AZD1222 dose. The TCR comes from an adult who received the AZD1222 COVID-19 vaccine. The CDR3 DNA follows: TGCGCCAGCAGCTTTGGGGGGGACACTGAAGCTTTCTTT. Protein: CASSFGGDTEAFF.